This TCR beta chain was captured by sequencing in a study of T-cell memory formation after mild COVID-19. Overall study context: For the most part, TCR clusters were specific to one donor.

There are a few counts of this clonotype. Its antigen is not known. TCRdb independently ran MiXCR on the 5' RACE reads; one entry per CDR3 protein. This sample has around 450,000 distinct CDR3 sequences, with roughly a quarter found just once. This CDR3 comprises 15 residues. Losses at the gene ends were 3 bases for V and 2 bases for J; bases not matched to a gene: 2. Germline V gene sequence: CDR1 MNHNS, CDR2 SASEGT. Overall study results and limits: Shrinking CD4+ clones were chiefly CM and EM; CD8+ ones were chiefly EMRA.

Sequenced: PBMCs or a T cell subset sorted from them (not recorded which). The receptor was isolated from an adult woman who had mild COVID-19 (a few samples of this study predate the infection). Cell type and time point are not known. The chain recombines TRBV6-1 with TRBJ1-2; 11 bases line up with TRBD1. CDR3 sequence reads: CASSDRTGGNYGYTF. CDR3 sequence (DNA): TGTGCCAGCAGTGACCGGACAGGGGGCAACTATGGCTACACCTTC.